This T cell receptor (beta chain) was retrieved from a study of identical twins. Worth noting for this clonotype: Its antigen is undetermined.

A single record per CDR3 protein comes from TCRdb applying MiXCR to the 5' RACE reads. The table has 500,000 or so distinct CDR3 sequences, 14% seen once; the top ten hold approximately 0.9%. Trimming left V 0 bases short and J 6 bases short, with 12 bases between. In germline, CDR1 is ENHRY, CDR2 SYGVKD. The CDR3 contains 14 residues. Findings of the study overall: Compared with unrelated sharing, twin-shared out-of-frame alpha sequences had more low-probability sequences.

Another study also made use of these data, one on yellow fever vaccine responses in identical twins.

The sequenced material came from CD4+ T cells sorted from blood. This sequence joins TRBV10-3 and TRBJ2-7; D remains unclear. The clonotype was recovered from a woman aged 18-30 years in good health. The CDR3 spells CAISESRLGLEQYF. The CDR3 DNA reads TGTGCCATCAGTGAGTCGCGACTGGGCCTCGAGCAGTACTTC.